This T cell receptor beta chain was profiled in a study of T-cell reconstitution after alpha-beta-depleted transplantation in children. Study conclusions and caveats: Certain patients had high TCRbeta diversity at day 60, and it came from recipient T cells and thymic progenitors that survived. It was newly produced T cells that mostly accounted for T-cell counts and diversity one year after transplant. Expanded graft clones, several hundred of them, were reportedly the source of alpha-beta T cells about two months after transplant.

As regards this clonotype: Its specificity is not known.

Preparation of the TCRbeta library was carried out with unique molecular identifiers. TCRdb recomputed calls from the PCR reads with MiXCR, one row per CDR3 protein. The sample includes nearly 350,000 distinct CDR3 sequences, 16% of them seen just once. The V and J ends lost 2 bases and 6 bases respectively, with 10 bases between them. This CDR3 spans 14 amino acids. Germline values: CDR1 MGHRA, CDR2 YSYEKL. Source: PBMCs, mostly from graft donor cells, taken 360 days after TCRalphabeta/CD19-depleted stem cell transplant. The rearrangement uses TRBV4-1 and TRBJ2-2; D uncertain. The clonotype was recovered from a male patient between 2 and 10 years old who had a stem cell transplant for acute lymphoblastic leukemia, so the T cells may come from the graft donor. CDR3 nucleotide sequence: TGCGCCAGCAGCCAACCTCTACTCCCCGGGGAGCTGTTTTTT. It yields the protein CASSQPLLPGELFF.